These 12 T cell receptor beta chains share one sample of origin, sequenced in a study of shared clonotypes between healthy human individuals. The protocol was immunoSEQ multiplex PCR, while the TCRdb copy is restricted to in-frame clones and leaves out a portion. The profile covers about a million clones, with approximately 76% appearing a single time and nearly 1.5% taken by the ten largest. The sequenced sample consisted of memory CD4+ T cells sorted from blood. Subset denoted: CD45RA-negative fraction. These receptors all come from a man between 18 and 35 years old in good health.

This clone was seen just once. This chain uses TRBV5-5 with TRBJ2-7, with 7 bases identical to TRBD1. The CDR3 has 14 amino acids. Germline-derived CDR1 and CDR2 are SGHKS and YYEKEE (reference sequence). J was trimmed by 2 bases and V by 4 bases; bases with no gene match: 6. The CDR3 loop is CASSTRDSPYEQYF. The CDR3 DNA reads as TGTGCCAGCAGCACCCGGGACAGTCCCTACGAGCAGTACTTC. Variable domain in full (rest from reference TRBV5-5 and TRBJ2-7): DAGVTQSPTHLIKTRGQQVTLRCSPISGHKSVSWYQQVLGQGPQFIFQYYEKEERGRGNFPDRFSARQFPNYSSELNVNALLLGDSALYLCASSTRDSPYEQYFGPGTRLTVT.

This clone was seen many times. In DNA, the CDR3 is TGTGCCAGCGGGGCGCCGGCGGGGAGGAGTCAGCCCCAGCATTTT. It is translated as CASGAPAGRSQPQHF. This chain joins TRBV6-6 and TRBJ1-5; the D gene is possibly TRBD1 (5 bases). The CDR3 runs to 15 residues. With 8 bases removed from V and 6 bases from J, the gap between germline ends came to 20 bases. Germline loops: CDR1 MNHNY, CDR2 SVGAGI (reference sequence).

This chain connects TRBV10-3 to TRBJ1-5, with D tentatively TRBD1 (5 bases). The germline CDR1 and CDR2 sequences are ENHRY and SYGVKD. This CDR3 is built from 13 residues. V was pared by 7 bases and J by 7 bases, with 14 bases between. This chain's CDR3 is CAITAGRHQPQHF. DNA for the CDR3: TGTGCCATCACAGCAGGGAGGCACCAGCCCCAGCATTTT.

At least ten counts were recorded for this clone. J is TRBJ2-3 and V is TRBV4-3, with D tentatively TRBD1 or TRBD2 (5 bases each). The germline V gene has CDR1 LGHNA and CDR2 YSLEER. The CDR3 spans 15 residues. Trimming pared 0 bases from V and 5 bases from J, leaving 12 bases between. The CDR3 region is CASSQDSGRGDTQYF. The DNA of the CDR3 is TGCGCCAGCAGCCAAGATTCGGGAAGGGGAGATACGCAGTATTTT.

The CDR3 DNA sequence: TGCGCCAGCAGTGACGCCCATTCCTACGAGCAGTACTTC. Amino acids: CASSDAHSYEQYF. The chain employs TRBV10-1 and TRBJ2-7; D gene ambiguous. CDR1 WNHNN and CDR2 SYGVQD come from the germline V gene (reference sequence). V gave up 3 bases and J gave up 1 base, with 7 bases separating them. The CDR3 spans 13 residues.

This clone occurred once. DNA of the CDR3: TGTGCCAGCAGCGGGACTCCTATTCCATATAGCACAGATACGCAGTATTTT. It encodes CASSGTPIPYSTDTQYF. The chain has TRBV9 and TRBJ2-3; tentative D call: TRBD2 (5 bases). The V and J ends lost 3 bases and 0 bases respectively, with 17 bases between them. There are 17 residues in the CDR3. The germline CDR1 and CDR2 sequences are SGDLS and YYNGEE.

The chain links TRBV18 to TRBJ2-1; no clear D. Per the germline V gene, CDR1 is KGHSH and CDR2 is LQKENI. The V gene lost 6 bases and the J gene lost 8 bases, with 14 bases spanning the gap. The CDR3 is 13 amino acids. The CDR3 DNA reads TGTGCCAGCTCCCAGGCGGTTACGTATGAGCAGTTCTTC. Translated: CASSQAVTYEQFF. The variable domain in full, completed from reference TRBV18 and TRBJ2-1, reads NAGVMQNPRHLVRRRGQEARLRCSPMKGHSHVYWYRQLPEEGLKFMVYLQKENIIDESGMPKERFSAEFPKEGPSILRIQQVVRGDSAAYFCASSQAVTYEQFFGPGTRLTVL.

The V gene is TRBV6-1, the J gene TRBJ1-2, with 9 bases matching TRBD1. The CDR3 loop spans 15 amino acids. Germline V CDR1 and CDR2: MNHNS, SASEGT. V lost 6 bases and J lost 5; bases outside the gene matches: 10. CDR3 in DNA: TGTGCCAGCAGAGATGACAGGGGGTTGGGGTATGGCTACACCTTC. Encoded protein: CASRDDRGLGYGYTF.

This clone has a count of ten or more. V usage is TRBV10-3 and J usage is TRBJ2-2, with TRBD2 matching over 8 bases. From germline, CDR1 is ENHRY and CDR2 SYGVKD. Losses at the gene ends were 0 bases for V and 6 bases for J; bases not matched to a gene: 3. This CDR3 is 15 amino acids long. Here the CDR3 DNA reads TGTGCCATCAGTGAGTCTGGGCGGGAGGCCGGGGAGCTGTTTTTT. It specifies CAISESGREAGELFF.

The chain uses TRBV5-1 and TRBJ1-2; 7 nucleotides line up with TRBD1. In germline, CDR1 is SGHRS, CDR2 YFSETQ. The V and J ends lost 1 base and 7 bases, in that order; junction bases with no gene match: 7. CDR3 length equals 14 residues. CDR3 loop: CASSLKGAEGGYTF. The CDR3 DNA reads as TGCGCCAGCAGCTTGAAGGGGGCCGAGGGTGGCTACACCTTC.

The chain links TRBV10-1 to TRBJ2-7; D unclear. CDR1 is WNHNN and CDR2 is SYGVQD in the germline V gene (reference sequence). V was pared by 2 bases and J by 12 bases, with 14 bases between. This CDR3 comprises 12 residues. The CDR3 spells CASSEPIGRLYF. The CDR3 DNA reads as TGCGCCAGCAGTGAGCCGATCGGCCGCTTGTACTTC.

The chain uses TRBV6-4 and TRBJ2-5, with D possibly being TRBD1 (6 bases). Trimming took 6 bases from V and 1 from J, leaving 9 bases between them. The CDR3 covers 13 residues. Germline V gene lookup returns CDR1 MRHNA and CDR2 SNTAGT. CDR3 in amino acids: CASRGQTQETQYF. Written as DNA, the CDR3 is TGTGCCAGCAGGGGACAAACCCAAGAGACCCAGTACTTC.